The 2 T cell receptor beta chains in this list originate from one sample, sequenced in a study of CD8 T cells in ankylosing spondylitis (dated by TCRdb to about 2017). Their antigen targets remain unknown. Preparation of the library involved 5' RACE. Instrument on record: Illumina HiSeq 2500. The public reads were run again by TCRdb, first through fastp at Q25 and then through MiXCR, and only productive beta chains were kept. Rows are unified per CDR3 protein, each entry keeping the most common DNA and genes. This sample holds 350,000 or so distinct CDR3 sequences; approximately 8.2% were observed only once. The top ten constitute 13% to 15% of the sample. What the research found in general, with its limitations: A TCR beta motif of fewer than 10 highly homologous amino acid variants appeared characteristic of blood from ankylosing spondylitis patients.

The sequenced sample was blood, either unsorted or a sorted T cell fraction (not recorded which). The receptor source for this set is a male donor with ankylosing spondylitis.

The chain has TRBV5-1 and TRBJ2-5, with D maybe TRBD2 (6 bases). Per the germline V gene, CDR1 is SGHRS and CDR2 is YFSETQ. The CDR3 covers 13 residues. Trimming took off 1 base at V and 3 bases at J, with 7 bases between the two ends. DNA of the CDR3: TGCGCCAGCAGCTTGAGACTAGAAGAGACCCAGTACTTC. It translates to CASSLRLEETQYF.

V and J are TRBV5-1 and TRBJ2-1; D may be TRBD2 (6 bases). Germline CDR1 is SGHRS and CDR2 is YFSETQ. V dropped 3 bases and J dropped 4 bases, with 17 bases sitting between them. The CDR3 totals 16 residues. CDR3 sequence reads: CASSSNSGRSYNEQFF. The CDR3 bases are TGCGCCAGCAGCTCGAATAGCGGTAGGAGTTACAATGAGCAGTTCTTC.